Each of the 27 T cell receptor beta chains below was sequenced from the same sample in a study of cytotoxic CD8 clonotypes in ibrutinib-treated CLL (dated by TCRdb to the early 2020s). Receptor libraries were prepared by the immunoSEQ multiplex PCR assay. This is the immuneACCESS table as TCRdb keeps it, with only in-frame sequences that have V and J called. A part of the clones is gone; compared with another copy, unresolved V genes explain less than half, and the rest is unexplained. Here the sample has about 310,000 clones; about 80% occur a single time. The ten largest clones capture about 6.7% of the sample. Sequences were derived from PBMCs, sampled before ibrutinib treatment. Source of these receptors: a human donor with chronic lymphocytic leukemia.

The CDR3 region has the DNA TGCGCCAGCAGCTTGTTGACTAGCGGGGCAGATACGCAGTATTTT. It codes for CASSLLTSGADTQYF. J is TRBJ2-3 and V is TRBV5-1; 11 nucleotides match TRBD2. V shed 1 base and J 4 bases; nucleotides not matched to a gene: 2. Germline V gene sequence: CDR1 SGHRS, CDR2 YFSETQ. This CDR3 comprises 15 residues.

The chain combines TRBV29-1 with TRBJ1-1, with a tentative D call TRBD1 (5 bases). The germline gives CDR1 SQVTM, CDR2 ANQGSEA. The CDR3 contains 13 residues. With 6 bases removed from V and 5 bases from J, the gap between germline ends came to 16 bases. The CDR3 sequence is CSVRSGMQTEAFF. The CDR3 nucleotides read TGCAGCGTACGATCAGGGATGCAGACTGAAGCTTTCTTT.

Written as DNA, the CDR3 is TGTGCCTGGAGTGTACGAGGGGACCACTCCTACGAGCAGTACTTC. Its protein product is CAWSVRGDHSYEQYF. The chain couples TRBV30 to TRBJ2-7, with D possibly called TRBD1 or TRBD2 (5 bases each). The ends were cut back, 0 bases at V and 0 bases at J, with 12 bases in the middle. CDR1 and CDR2 (germline): GTSNPN, SVGIG (reference sequence). The CDR3 runs to 15 residues. The full variable domain, rest sourced from reference TRBV30 and TRBJ2-7, is SQTIHQWPATLVQPVGSPLSLECTVEGTSNPNLYWYRQAAGRGLQLLFYSVGIGQISSEVPQNLSASRPQDRQFILSSKKLLLSDSGFYLCAWSVRGDHSYEQYFGPGTRLTVT.

This clone was seen a few times. The V call is TRBV2, the J call TRBJ2-3; unclear D gene. Trimming took 8 bases from V and 8 from J, leaving 11 bases between them. The germline V gene has CDR1 SNHLY and CDR2 FYNNEI. The CDR3 sequence is 11 residues long. CDR3 region: CASSPTATQYF. The CDR3 nucleotides are TGTGCCAGCTCTCCGACGGCTACGCAGTATTTT.

CDR3 nucleotide sequence: TGCAGCGTTACAGGGCTTCCGTACGAGCAGTACTTC. This gives the protein CSVTGLPYEQYF. The V gene is TRBV29-1, the J gene TRBJ2-7; weak D call: TRBD1 (6 bases). CDR1 and CDR2 (germline): SQVTM, ANQGSEA. V shed 5 bases and J shed 4 bases, with 12 bases lying between them. This CDR3 comprises 12 residues.

This chain uses TRBV29-1 with TRBJ2-2; D is undetermined. V was shortened by 4 bases and J by 0 bases, with 6 bases between the two germline ends. The length of the CDR3 is 13 residues. Germline V gene lookup returns CDR1 SQVTM and CDR2 ANQGSEA. The CDR3 coding sequence is TGCAGCGTTGTATCTGCGAACACCGGGGAGCTGTTTTTT. Protein sequence: CSVVSANTGELFF.

V is TRBV4-2 and J is TRBJ2-2; 12 positions match TRBD2. The CDR3 is 18 residues long. Germline V gene data show CDR1 as LGHNA and CDR2 as YNFKEQ. The V segment lost 0 bases and the J segment 4 bases; nucleotides outside the gene matches: 6. The CDR3 DNA follows: TGTGCCAGCAGCCAAGACCTAGCGGGAGGGCCGGGCACCGGGGAGCTGTTTTTT. Its protein is CASSQDLAGGPGTGELFF.

The chain carries TRBV18 and TRBJ2-2, with D unresolved. Per germline, CDR1 KGHSH and CDR2 LQKENI. V dropped 3 bases and J dropped 6 bases, with 17 bases sitting between them. The CDR3 contains 16 residues. The CDR3 loop is CASSPLELAISGELFF. The CDR3 region has the DNA TGTGCCAGCTCACCGCTAGAGTTGGCAATATCCGGGGAGCTGTTTTTT.

This clone has only a few counts. The chain links TRBV7-6 to TRBJ2-4; TRBD2 aligns across 9 bases. Germline V gene lookup returns CDR1 SGHVS and CDR2 FNYEAQ. The J segment lost 0 bases and the V segment lost 3 bases, leaving 3 bases of the junction unmatched. The CDR3 spans 16 residues. The DNA for the CDR3 is TGTGCCAGCAGCTTTGGAGCGGGAGGAGCCAAAAACATTCAGTACTTC. It specifies CASSFGAGGAKNIQYF.

The chain joins TRBV2 to TRBJ1-1; no reliable D call. This CDR3 has 15 residues. Germline-derived CDR1 and CDR2 are SNHLY and FYNNEI. The ends were cut back, 1 base at V and 4 bases at J, with 13 bases in the middle. The CDR3 here is CASSEVGVGLTEAFF. DNA for the CDR3: TGTGCCAGCAGTGAAGTAGGAGTGGGCCTCACTGAAGCTTTCTTT.

The chain joins TRBV5-1 to TRBJ2-1; possible D gene TRBD2, 5 bases. This CDR3 spans 14 amino acids. Germline lookup yields CDR1 SGHRS and CDR2 YFSETQ. Trimming took off 7 bases at V and 7 bases at J, with 18 bases between the two ends. CDR3: CASGSGSLLNEQFF. The CDR3 DNA follows: TGCGCCAGCGGAAGCGGAAGCCTTTTAAATGAGCAGTTCTTC.

The rearrangement uses TRBV4-1 and TRBJ2-7, with TRBD2 matching over 7 bases. The CDR3 spans 13 residues. The ends lost 5 bases at V and 2 bases at J; junction bases unmatched: 3. Germline CDR1 is MGHRA and CDR2 is YSYEKL. CDR3 DNA sequence: TGCGCCAGCAGCTTCGGGACTACCTACGAGCAGTACTTC. Its protein is CASSFGTTYEQYF.

This clone was seen just once. This chain links TRBV18 with TRBJ2-5, with D possibly matching TRBD2 (6 bases). Looked up from germline, CDR1 is KGHSH and CDR2 is LQKENI. V was pared by 5 bases and J by 5 bases, with 12 bases between. This CDR3 comprises 13 residues. The CDR3 here is CASSDTSLETQYF. The CDR3, as DNA: TGTGCCAGCTCAGATACTAGCTTGGAGACCCAGTACTTC.

This chain uses TRBV6-5 with TRBJ1-6; D is unresolved. Germline V lookup: CDR1 MNHEY, CDR2 SVGAGI. This CDR3 has 16 residues. V shed 0 bases and J shed 0 bases, with 6 bases lying between them. The DNA for the CDR3 is TGTGCCAGCAGTTACTCCGAGAGCTCCTATAATTCACCCCTCCACTTT. It yields the protein CASSYSESSYNSPLHF.

This clone is a singleton in its sample. This chain links TRBV9 with TRBJ1-2, with a possible D match to TRBD1 (6 bases). The CDR3 length is 12 residues. Trimming pared 9 bases from V and 7 bases from J, leaving 16 bases between. CDR1 and CDR2 (germline): SGDLS, YYNGEE. The DNA for the CDR3 is TGTGCCACCAAGGGGGGGGCAAGTGGCTACACCTTC. This translates into CATKGGASGYTF. Filled out from reference TRBV9 and TRBJ1-2, the complete variable domain reads DSGVTQTPKHLITATGQRVTLRCSPRSGDLSVYWYQQSLDQGLQFLIQYYNGEERAKGNILERFSAQQFPDLHSELNLSSLELGDSALYFCATKGGASGYTFGSGTRLTVV.

The genes are TRBV27 and TRBJ2-7, with D tentatively TRBD2 (6 bases). V shed 4 bases and J shed 7 bases, with 14 bases lying between them. CDR3 length equals 13 residues. Per germline, CDR1 MNHEY and CDR2 SMNVEV (reference sequence). The CDR3 region is CASSSGPAGEQYF. The CDR3 DNA follows: TGTGCCAGCAGTTCAGGACCGGCGGGGGAGCAGTACTTC.

The chain recombines TRBV7-3 with TRBJ2-7; no firm D call. This CDR3 is built from 15 residues. Germline loops: CDR1 SGHTA, CDR2 FQGTGA. CDR3 loop: CAQPRPGSLSYEQYF. The CDR3 nucleotides are TGTGCGCAGCCCCGTCCAGGATCACTTTCCTACGAGCAGTACTTC.

J is TRBJ2-5 and V is TRBV18; 9 bases match TRBD1. CDR1 is KGHSH and CDR2 is LQKENI in the germline V gene. V was pared by 4 bases and J by 5 bases, with 5 bases of the junction left unmatched. There are 14 residues in the CDR3. In DNA form, the CDR3 reads TGTGCCAGCTCACTGGGACAGGGTATGGAGACCCAGTACTTC. Translated, it gives CASSLGQGMETQYF.

The chain carries TRBV4-1 and TRBJ1-2, with D perhaps TRBD1 (5 bases). The CDR3 extends over 17 amino acids. CDR1 is MGHRA and CDR2 is YSYEKL in the germline V gene. Trimming left V 0 bases short and J 7 bases short, with 21 bases between. The CDR3 nucleotides are TGCGCCAGCAGCCAAGAGAAGGACCGAGGCAGGGCGGGTGGCTACACCTTC. It encodes CASSQEKDRGRAGGYTF.

This clone was observed a few times. DNA of the CDR3: TGTGCCTGGAGCCTATTAGGAAATCAGCCCCAGCATTTT. This encodes CAWSLLGNQPQHF. V usage is TRBV30 and J usage is TRBJ1-5, with D uncertain. Deletions cut 3 bases from V and 4 bases from J, with 10 bases between. The CDR3 loop spans 13 amino acids. The germline gives CDR1 GTSNPN, CDR2 SVGIG (reference sequence).

The V and J genes are TRBV5-4 and TRBJ2-7; no reliable D call. Between the trimmed V and J ends, which lost 0 bases and 4 bases, there was a span of 17 bases. Germline V gives CDR1 SGHNT, CDR2 YYREEE (reference sequence). The CDR3 covers 16 residues. The CDR3, as DNA: TGTGCCAGCAGCTTGGATAGGGCTCGCACGGCGTACGAGCAGTACTTC. Protein product: CASSLDRARTAYEQYF.

V and J are TRBV28 and TRBJ2-7; the match to TRBD2 covers 9 bases. The CDR3 extends over 13 amino acids. J lost 2 bases, V lost 8 bases, and 4 bases had no gene match. CDR1 and CDR2 (germline): MDHEN, SYDVKM. CDR3 coding DNA: TGTGCCAGCCGCGGGAGGGCCACCTACGAGCAGTACTTC. Translating it yields CASRGRATYEQYF. The full variable domain, with the rest looked up from reference TRBV28 and TRBJ2-7, is DVKVTQSSRYLVKRTGEKVFLECVQDMDHENMFWYRQDPGLGLRLIYFSYDVKMKEKGDIPEGYSVSREKKERFSLILESASTNQTSMYLCASRGRATYEQYFGPGTRLTVT.

The rearrangement links TRBV30 to TRBJ1-2; D remains unclear. Germline CDR1 and CDR2: GTSNPN and SVGIG (reference sequence). The CDR3 has 8 amino acids. The germline V and J ends were trimmed by 4 bases and 8 bases, with 2 bases remaining between them. The CDR3 reads CAWNGYTF. The DNA for the CDR3 is TGTGCCTGGAACGGCTACACCTTC.

The chain employs TRBV5-1 and TRBJ1-2, with a weak D call TRBD1 (5 bases). The CDR3 is 14 amino acids. V was trimmed by 0 bases and J by 5 bases, leaving 11 bases between them. Germline CDR1 reads SGHRS; CDR2 reads YFSETQ. CDR3 sequence: CASSLARESYGYTF. CDR3 DNA sequence: TGCGCCAGCAGCTTGGCCAGGGAAAGTTATGGCTACACCTTC.

The chain has TRBV19 and TRBJ2-2, with D perhaps TRBD2 (5 bases). The CDR3 extends over 15 amino acids. Germline V CDR1 and CDR2: LNHDA, SQIVND (reference sequence). The V and J ends lost 2 bases and 0 bases respectively, with 7 bases between them. This chain's CDR3 is CASSIQEANTGELFF. In nucleotides, the CDR3 is TGTGCCAGTAGTATACAGGAGGCGAACACCGGGGAGCTGTTTTTT.

Regarding this clone: This same CDR3 is encoded by further DNA sequences in the sample. The CDR3 DNA follows: TGTGCCAGCAGCTTGGGGGCTAGCGGCTCCTACGAGCAGTACTTC. As protein: CASSLGASGSYEQYF. The V gene is TRBV5-4, the J gene TRBJ2-7; 7 bases are a match to TRBD2. Germline V lookup: CDR1 SGHNT, CDR2 YYREEE (reference sequence). The length of the CDR3 is 15 residues. The J segment lost 0 bases and the V segment lost 0 bases, leaving 3 bases of the junction unmatched. Together with reference TRBV5-4 and TRBJ2-7, the CDR3 gives the full variable domain: ETGVTQSPTHLIKTRGQQVTLRCSSQSGHNTVSWYQQALGQGPQFIFQYYREEENGRGNFPPRFSGLQFPNYSSELNVNALELDDSALYLCASSLGASGSYEQYFGPGTRLTVT.

The chain is built from TRBV13 and TRBJ1-2, with D possibly matching TRBD1 (6 bases). Looked up from germline, CDR1 is PRHDT and CDR2 is FYEKMQ (reference sequence). V was shortened by 5 bases and J by 0 bases, with 13 bases between the two germline ends. This CDR3 has 15 residues. The CDR3 loop is CASSTGQLTNYGYTF. The CDR3 coding sequence is TGTGCCAGCAGCACCGGACAGTTAACTAACTATGGCTACACCTTC.